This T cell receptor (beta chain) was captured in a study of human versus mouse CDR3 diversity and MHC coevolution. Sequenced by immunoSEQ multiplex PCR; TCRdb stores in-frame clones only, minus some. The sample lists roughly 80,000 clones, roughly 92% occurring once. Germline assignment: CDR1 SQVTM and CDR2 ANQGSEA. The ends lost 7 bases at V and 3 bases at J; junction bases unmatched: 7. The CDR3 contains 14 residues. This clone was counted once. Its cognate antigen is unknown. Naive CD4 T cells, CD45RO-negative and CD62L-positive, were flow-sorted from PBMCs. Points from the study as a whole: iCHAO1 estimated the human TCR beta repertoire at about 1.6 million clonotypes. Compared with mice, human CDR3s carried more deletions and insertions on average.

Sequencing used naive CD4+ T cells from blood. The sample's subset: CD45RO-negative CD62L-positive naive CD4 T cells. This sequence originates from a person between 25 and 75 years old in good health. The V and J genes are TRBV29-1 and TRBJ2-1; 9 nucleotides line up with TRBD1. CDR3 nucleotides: TGCAGCGGCCAGACAGGGGGTGTCTACAATGAGCAGTTCTTC. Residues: CSGQTGGVYNEQFF.